A single sample is the source of the 29 T cell receptor beta chains below, sequenced in a study of T cell changes during pregnancy in multiple sclerosis. Using immunoSEQ multiplex PCR, the repertoire was profiled, and TCRdb retains in-frame clones only, with some absent. The sample records tens of thousands of clones, roughly 93% being singletons. This specimen was peripheral blood, taken in the second trimester of pregnancy. Source of these receptors: a female donor with multiple sclerosis, enrolled in a pregnancy study.

The V gene is TRBV30, the J gene TRBJ1-1; D not certain. V was cut by 0 bases and J by 0 bases, with 8 bases left in between. The CDR3 has 14 amino acids. Germline CDR1 reads GTSNPN; CDR2 reads SVGIG (reference sequence). The DNA of the CDR3 is TGTGCCTGGAGTGTTGGAGTCATGAACACTGAAGCTTTCTTT. Encoded protein: CAWSVGVMNTEAFF.

This chain uses TRBV18 with TRBJ1-1; 7 nucleotides agree with TRBD1. The CDR3 sequence is 13 residues long. Looked up from germline, CDR1 is KGHSH and CDR2 is LQKENI. V shed 5 bases, J shed 4 bases, and the junction held 4 bases outside the gene matches. This chain's CDR3 is CASSSDRATEAFF. The CDR3 bases are TGTGCCAGCTCATCCGACAGGGCCACTGAAGCTTTCTTT.

The rearrangement joins TRBV7-8 to TRBJ2-5; 8 nucleotides line up with TRBD1. The length of the CDR3 is 14 residues. Germline lookup yields CDR1 SGHVS and CDR2 FQNEAQ. Unmatched junction bases numbered 2, after V lost 1 base and J lost 4 bases. The CDR3 sequence: CASSLGTGRETQYF. CDR3 sequence (DNA): TGTGCCAGCAGCTTAGGGACAGGGAGAGAGACCCAGTACTTC. The variable domain in full, completed from reference TRBV7-8 and TRBJ2-5, reads GAGVSQSPRYKVAKRGQDVALRCDPISGHVSLFWYQQALGQGPEFLTYFQNEAQLDKSGLPSDRFFAERPEGSVSTLKIQRTQQEDSAVYLCASSLGTGRETQYFGPGTRLLVL.

The chain couples TRBV10-1 to TRBJ2-3, with a tentative D call TRBD2 (5 bases). The CDR3 is 20 amino acids. Per germline, CDR1 WNHNN and CDR2 SYGVQD (reference sequence). V lost 7 bases and J 4 bases, leaving 33 bases between the germline ends. For the CDR3, the DNA is TGCGCCAGCAAAATACCCAAAGGACCTTCGCGGGCCGCGAGGCCAGATACGCAGTATTTT. Translation gives CASKIPKGPSRAARPDTQYF.

The V gene is TRBV6-1, the J gene TRBJ2-2; 8 bases fit TRBD2. V lost 7 bases to trimming and J lost 0 bases; unmatched junction nucleotides: 4. CDR1 is MNHNS, CDR2 SASEGT, per germline. The CDR3 has 15 amino acids. The CDR3 reads CASTPGGTNTGELFF. The CDR3 DNA is TGTGCCAGCACCCCGGGGGGGACGAACACCGGGGAGCTGTTTTTT.

This chain's CDR3 is CASSVGQARPYEQYF. The CDR3 DNA follows: TGTGCCAGCAGCGTAGGCCAGGCCCGACCCTACGAGCAGTACTTC. The chain combines TRBV9 with TRBJ2-7; D unclear. The CDR3 is 15 amino acids. Germline V CDR1 and CDR2: SGDLS, YYNGEE. Trimming removed 0 bases from V and 2 bases from J, with 12 bases in between.

This chain joins TRBV7-2 and TRBJ1-2; 7 bases map to TRBD1. The CDR3 spans 14 residues. V was clipped by 0 bases and J by 5 bases; unmatched bases: 3. The germline gives CDR1 SGHTA, CDR2 FQGNSA. The CDR3 region has the DNA TGTGCCAGCAGCTTAGCCCAGGGGGGTTATGGCTACACCTTC. Protein: CASSLAQGGYGYTF. Looking up the rest from reference TRBV7-2 and TRBJ1-2 gives the full variable domain: GAGVSQSPSNKVTEKGKDVELRCDPISGHTALYWYRQSLGQGLEFLIYFQGNSAPDKSGLPSDRFSAERTGGSVSTLTIQRTQQEDSAVYLCASSLAQGGYGYTFGSGTRLTVV.

The V and J genes are TRBV5-6 and TRBJ2-7; the D gene is possibly TRBD1 (6 bases). The CDR3 length is 13 residues. V lost 3 bases to trimming and J lost 4 bases, with 11 bases between them. Germline V gives CDR1 SGHDT, CDR2 YYEEEE. CDR3 protein: CASSWGTSYEQYF. The DNA for the CDR3 is TGTGCCAGCAGCTGGGGGACATCTTACGAGCAGTACTTC.

V usage is TRBV5-1 and J usage is TRBJ2-1, with D possibly TRBD1 on 6 matching bases. Deletions cut 0 bases from V and 3 bases from J, with 19 bases between. The CDR3 consists of 18 residues. Germline CDR1 and CDR2: SGHRS and YFSETQ. The CDR3 DNA reads TGCGCCAGCAGCTTGGGGCAGGGGTCCGCTCCTGGCTACAATGAGCAGTTCTTC. Its protein is CASSLGQGSAPGYNEQFF.

V is TRBV5-5 and J is TRBJ2-7; maybe TRBD1 (5 bases). Trimming left V 0 bases short and J 0 bases short, with 7 bases between. Germline V gene sequence: CDR1 SGHKS, CDR2 YYEKEE (reference sequence). The CDR3 loop spans 14 amino acids. The CDR3 DNA sequence: TGTGCCAGCAGCTTGGGGGGCAGCTCCTACGAGCAGTACTTC. Translating gives CASSLGGSSYEQYF.

The chain has TRBV10-2 and TRBJ2-5; unclear D gene. The CDR3 is made up of 13 amino acids. Deletions cut 7 bases from V and 2 bases from J, with 11 bases between. CDR1 and CDR2 from the germline V gene are WSHSY and SAAADI. The CDR3 reads CASTSTIQETQYF. In DNA form, the CDR3 reads TGCGCCAGCACCTCGACAATTCAAGAGACCCAGTACTTC.

The CDR3 DNA is TGTGCCAGCAGACCCGGGACAGGGAACACTGAAGCTTTCTTT. The encoded protein is CASRPGTGNTEAFF. This chain connects TRBV28 to TRBJ1-1, with 8 bases fitting TRBD1. CDR3 length: 14 amino acids. Germline V gene data show CDR1 as MDHEN and CDR2 as SYDVKM. V lost 6 bases, J lost 1 base, and 4 bases stayed unmatched. Full variable domain (outside the CDR3, taken from reference TRBV28 and TRBJ1-1): DVKVTQSSRYLVKRTGEKVFLECVQDMDHENMFWYRQDPGLGLRLIYFSYDVKMKEKGDIPEGYSVSREKKERFSLILESASTNQTSMYLCASRPGTGNTEAFFGQGTRLTVV.

This chain joins TRBV7-2 and TRBJ2-1; D possibly corresponds to TRBD1 (5 bases). V lost 10 bases and J lost 4, with 23 bases in between. This CDR3 is 16 amino acids long. Germline V gene sequence: CDR1 SGHTA, CDR2 FQGNSA. Here the CDR3 DNA reads TGTGCCACCTCCCCTCAGGGTGGCGGAGCATACAATGAGCAGTTCTTC. It codes for CATSPQGGGAYNEQFF.

The V and J genes are TRBV10-3 and TRBJ1-6; no clear D. The CDR3 covers 14 residues. Germline CDR1 reads ENHRY; CDR2 reads SYGVKD. V was pared by 8 bases and J by 7 bases, with 15 bases between. The CDR3 DNA is TGTGCCATCTCAACTCGAGGGCAGAATTCACCCCTCCACTTT. Amino acid sequence: CAISTRGQNSPLHF.

In DNA, the CDR3 is TGTGCCAGTAGCCCGCAACTGAGACTAGGGGGGGATGAGCAGTTCTTC. This sequence encodes CASSPQLRLGGDEQFF. The V call is TRBV19, the J call TRBJ2-1; D might be TRBD2 (7 bases). The germline V and J ends were trimmed by 6 bases and 8 bases, with 23 bases remaining between them. Germline V gene data show CDR1 as LNHDA and CDR2 as SQIVND (reference sequence). There are 16 residues in the CDR3. The full variable domain, rest sourced from reference TRBV19 and TRBJ2-1, is DGGITQSPKYLFRKEGQNVTLSCEQNLNHDAMYWYRQDPGQGLRLIYYSQIVNDFQKGDIAEGYSVSREKKESFPLTVTSAQKNPTAFYLCASSPQLRLGGDEQFFGPGTRLTVL.

The DNA for the CDR3 is TGTGCCAGCAGCTTGACTAGCGGGGGGGCCACCGCAGATACGCAGTATTTT. This gives the protein CASSLTSGGATADTQYF. The chain employs TRBV7-3 and TRBJ2-3; TRBD2 matches at 14 bases. The CDR3 totals 17 residues. The ends lost 3 bases at V and 4 bases at J; junction bases unmatched: 6. In germline, CDR1 is SGHTA, CDR2 FQGTGA. The whole variable domain, filled in from reference TRBV7-3 and TRBJ2-3, reads GAGVSQTPSNKVTEKGKYVELRCDPISGHTALYWYRQSLGQGPEFLIYFQGTGAADDSGLPNDRFFAVRPEGSVSTLKIQRTERGDSAVYLCASSLTSGGATADTQYFGPGTRLTVL.

The genes are TRBV7-9 and TRBJ1-4, with TRBD1 matching 7 bases. The V gene end was trimmed by 2 bases and the J gene end by 2 bases; junction bases not matched to a gene: 5. The CDR3 loop spans 16 amino acids. Germline loops: CDR1 SEHNR, CDR2 FQNEAQ (reference sequence). The CDR3 sequence: CASSLFRGATNEKLFF. CDR3 sequence (DNA): TGTGCCAGCAGCTTATTCAGGGGGGCGACTAATGAAAAACTGTTTTTT.

V is TRBV7-8 and J is TRBJ1-2; 10 positions match TRBD1. The ends lost 0 bases at V and 7 bases at J; junction bases unmatched: 8. The CDR3 length is 16 residues. Germline loops: CDR1 SGHVS, CDR2 FQNEAQ. The CDR3 region is CASSLAQGQGLVGYTF. The CDR3 DNA reads TGTGCCAGCAGCTTAGCGCAGGGACAGGGGCTAGTTGGCTACACCTTC.

The J gene is TRBJ2-1, the V gene TRBV5-8, with 9 bases identical to TRBD1. Germline-derived CDR1 and CDR2 are SGHTS and YDEGEE. J was trimmed by 3 bases and V by 0 bases; bases with no gene match: 4. CDR3 length equals 16 residues. CDR3 sequence (DNA): TGTGCCAGCAGCTTGGGCGTGGACAGGGGCTACAATGAGCAGTTCTTC. It encodes CASSLGVDRGYNEQFF.

This CDR3 reads CASLRRQGDSPLHF. In DNA, the CDR3 is TGTGCCAGCTTACGGAGACAGGGAGATTCACCCCTCCACTTT. The chain joins TRBV18 to TRBJ1-6; 7 bases fit TRBD1. CDR1 is KGHSH and CDR2 is LQKENI in the germline V gene. The CDR3 has 14 residues. Germline trimming cut 7 bases from V and 8 bases from J; bases unmatched to any gene: 8.

This clone appeared once. This chain connects TRBV19 to TRBJ1-2; possible D gene TRBD1, 5 bases. V lost 8 bases and J 3 bases, leaving 10 bases between the germline ends. The CDR3 is 12 amino acids. The germline gives CDR1 LNHDA, CDR2 SQIVND (reference sequence). The CDR3 protein is CASRGRDYGYTF. The CDR3 nucleotides are TGTGCCAGTCGCGGCAGGGACTATGGCTACACCTTC. Combining the CDR3 with reference TRBV19 and TRBJ1-2 gives the whole variable domain DGGITQSPKYLFRKEGQNVTLSCEQNLNHDAMYWYRQDPGQGLRLIYYSQIVNDFQKGDIAEGYSVSREKKESFPLTVTSAQKNPTAFYLCASRGRDYGYTFGSGTRLTVV.

V usage is TRBV5-1 and J usage is TRBJ2-5, with TRBD1 identical over 8 bases. The CDR3 spans 16 residues. Unmatched junction bases numbered 20, after V lost 7 bases and J lost 9 bases. Germline V gene lookup returns CDR1 SGHRS and CDR2 YFSETQ. CDR3 nucleotides: TGCGCCAGCGATAAGAGTCGGGCAGGGGGCGAAGGTGCCCAGTACTTC. Translation gives CASDKSRAGGEGAQYF.

The CDR3 DNA reads as TGTGCCAGCAGCTACCGTCCGACAGGGCCCGAAGCTTTCTTT. This gives the protein CASSYRPTGPEAFF. This chain links TRBV11-1 with TRBJ1-1, with 7 positions matching TRBD1. The CDR3 covers 14 residues. Germline V CDR1 and CDR2: SGHAT, FQDESV (reference sequence). Trimming cost V 4 bases and J 8 bases; bases outside gene matches: 10. Full variable domain (rest looked up from reference TRBV11-1 and TRBJ1-1): EAEVAQSPRYKITEKSQAVAFWCDPISGHATLYWYRQILGQGPELLVQFQDESVVDDSQLPKDRFSAERLKGVDSTLKIQPAELGDSAMYLCASSYRPTGPEAFFGQGTRLTVV.

The V and J genes are TRBV19 and TRBJ2-7; D might be TRBD2 (6 bases). Germline V CDR1 and CDR2: LNHDA, SQIVND (reference sequence). This CDR3 is built from 16 residues. V lost 4 bases, J lost 3 bases, and 19 bases lay in between. The CDR3 sequence is CASSKSRDWNFYEQYF. The CDR3 nucleotides read TGTGCCAGTAGTAAAAGCCGGGACTGGAACTTCTACGAGCAGTACTTC.

The chain has TRBV5-1 and TRBJ1-3, with D uncertain. The CDR3 covers 15 residues. V shed 3 bases and J shed 0 bases, with 10 bases lying between them. Germline V gives CDR1 SGHRS, CDR2 YFSETQ. The CDR3 loop reads CASSWSPISGNTIYF. CDR3 nucleotide sequence: TGCGCCAGCAGCTGGAGTCCCATCTCTGGAAACACCATATATTTT. Full variable domain (missing parts from reference TRBV5-1 and TRBJ1-3): KAGVTQTPRYLIKTRGQQVTLSCSPISGHRSVSWYQQTPGQGLQFLFEYFSETQRNKGNFPGRFSGRQFSNSRSEMNVSTLELGDSALYLCASSWSPISGNTIYFGEGSWLTVV.

This chain joins TRBV5-1 and TRBJ2-5, with 15 bases matching TRBD2. Germline V gene lookup returns CDR1 SGHRS and CDR2 YFSETQ. V lost 4 bases to trimming and J lost 5 bases; unmatched junction nucleotides: 6. The length of the CDR3 is 16 residues. CDR3 in DNA: TGCGCCAGCAGCGTAGGGACTAGCGGGGGGAGTGAGACCCAGTACTTC. It codes for CASSVGTSGGSETQYF. The full variable domain, completed using reference TRBV5-1 and TRBJ2-5, is KAGVTQTPRYLIKTRGQQVTLSCSPISGHRSVSWYQQTPGQGLQFLFEYFSETQRNKGNFPGRFSGRQFSNSRSEMNVSTLELGDSALYLCASSVGTSGGSETQYFGPGTRLLVL.

This chain links TRBV10-3 with TRBJ1-5, with D uncertain. The CDR3 runs to 14 residues. In germline, CDR1 is ENHRY, CDR2 SYGVKD. V dropped 3 bases and J dropped 0 bases, with 6 bases sitting between them. CDR3: CAISELNSNQPQHF. The DNA for the CDR3 is TGTGCCATCAGTGAATTAAATAGCAATCAGCCCCAGCATTTT.

DNA of the CDR3: TGTGCCAGCCGGTCCCGGGACACCTCCTTCTACAATGAGCAGTTCTTC. Amino acids: CASRSRDTSFYNEQFF. V and J are TRBV27 and TRBJ2-1; tentative D call: TRBD1 (6 bases). The length of the CDR3 is 16 residues. With 8 bases removed from V and 3 bases from J, the gap between germline ends came to 20 bases. Germline V CDR1 and CDR2: MNHEY, SMNVEV (reference sequence).

Worth noting for this clone: At one end, the junction sequence differs from germline, possibly due to a read error. The gene calls are TRBV2 and TRBJ2-2; 7 positions agree with TRBD2. Per the germline V gene, CDR1 is SNHLY and CDR2 is FYNNEI. The CDR3 totals 19 residues. CDR3 region: CASSEAPPILAAKTGELFF. Here the CDR3 DNA reads TGTGCCAGCAGTGAAGCCCCTCCAATCCTAGCGGCGAAAACCGGGGAGCTGTTTTTT.